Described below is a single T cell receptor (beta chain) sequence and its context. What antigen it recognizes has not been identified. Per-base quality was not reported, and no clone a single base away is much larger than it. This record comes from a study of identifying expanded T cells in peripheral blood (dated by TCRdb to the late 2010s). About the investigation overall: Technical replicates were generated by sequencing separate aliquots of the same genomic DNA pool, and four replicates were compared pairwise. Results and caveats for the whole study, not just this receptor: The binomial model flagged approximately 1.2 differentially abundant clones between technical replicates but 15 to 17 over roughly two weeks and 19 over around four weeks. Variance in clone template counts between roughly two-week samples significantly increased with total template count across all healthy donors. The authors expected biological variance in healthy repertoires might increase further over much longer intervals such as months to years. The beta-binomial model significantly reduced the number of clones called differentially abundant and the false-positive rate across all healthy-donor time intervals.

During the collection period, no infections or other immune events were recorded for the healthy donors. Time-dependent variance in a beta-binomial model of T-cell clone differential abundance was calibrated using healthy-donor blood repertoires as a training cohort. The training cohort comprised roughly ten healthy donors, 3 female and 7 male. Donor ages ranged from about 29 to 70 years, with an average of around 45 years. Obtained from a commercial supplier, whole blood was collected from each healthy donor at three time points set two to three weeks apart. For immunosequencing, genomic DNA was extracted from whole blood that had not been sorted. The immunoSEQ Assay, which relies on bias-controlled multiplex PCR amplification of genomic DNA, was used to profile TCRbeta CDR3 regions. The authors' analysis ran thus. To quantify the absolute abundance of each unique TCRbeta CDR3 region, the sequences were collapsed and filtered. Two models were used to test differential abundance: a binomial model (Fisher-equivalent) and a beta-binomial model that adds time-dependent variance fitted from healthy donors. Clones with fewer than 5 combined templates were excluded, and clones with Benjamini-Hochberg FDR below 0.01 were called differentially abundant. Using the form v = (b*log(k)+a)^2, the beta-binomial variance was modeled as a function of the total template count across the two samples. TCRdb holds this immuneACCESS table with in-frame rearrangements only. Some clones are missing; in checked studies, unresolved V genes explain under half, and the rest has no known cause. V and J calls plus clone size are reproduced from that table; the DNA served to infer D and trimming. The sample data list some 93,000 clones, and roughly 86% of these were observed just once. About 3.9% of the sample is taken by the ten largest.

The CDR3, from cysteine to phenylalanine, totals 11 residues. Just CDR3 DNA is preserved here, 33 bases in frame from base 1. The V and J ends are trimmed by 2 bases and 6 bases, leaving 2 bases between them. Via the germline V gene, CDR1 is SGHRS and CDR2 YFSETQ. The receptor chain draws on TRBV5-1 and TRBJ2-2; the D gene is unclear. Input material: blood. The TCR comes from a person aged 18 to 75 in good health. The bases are TGCGCCAGCAGCTTACCCGGGGAGCTGTTTTTT. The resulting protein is CASSLPGELFF.